Below are 31 T cell receptor beta chains sequenced from a single sample in a study of cytomegalovirus exposure and HLA in healthy donors. This PCR relied on a set of 60 Vbeta primers and 13 Jbeta primers. The method was immunoSEQ multiplex PCR; TCRdb's version includes in-frame clones alone and lacks a portion of them. The sample holds approximately 100,000 clones, roughly 85% seen once. Sequences were obtained from PBMCs. These receptors originate from a woman aged 40 to 49 in good health and CMV-seronegative.

The gene calls are TRBV19 and TRBJ1-1, with 8 bases matching TRBD1. The CDR3 runs 15 residues. The germline V gene encodes CDR1 LNHDA and CDR2 SQIVND (reference sequence). V lost 6 bases, J lost 1 base, and 7 bases stayed unmatched. CDR3 coding DNA: TGTGCCAGTAGAAAAACTGGACAGGGGAACACTGAAGCTTTCTTT. This codes for CASRKTGQGNTEAFF.

The chain is built from TRBV2 and TRBJ1-3; D gene ambiguous. The CDR3 totals 14 residues. Trimming pared 4 bases from V and 1 base from J, leaving 8 bases between. Germline assignment: CDR1 SNHLY and CDR2 FYNNEI. Here the CDR3 DNA reads TGTGCCAGCAGTGCCGACGGGTCTGGAAACACCATATATTTT. This translates into CASSADGSGNTIYF.

This clone was seen once. The rearrangement uses TRBV20-1 and TRBJ1-2; TRBD1 agrees at 7 bases. The CDR3 has 11 residues. Germline V gene data show CDR1 as DFQATT and CDR2 as SNEGSKA (reference sequence). Trimming cost V 7 bases and J 9 bases; bases outside gene matches: 8. This CDR3 is CSGARDSRYTF. CDR3 DNA sequence: TGCAGTGGGGCCCGGGACAGTCGCTACACCTTC.

As for this clone: One end of the junction varies from germline; a read error may be responsible. The gene calls are TRBV5-1 and TRBJ2-6; perhaps TRBD2 as D (7 bases). CDR3 size: 17 residues. The germline V gene encodes CDR1 SGHRS and CDR2 YFSETQ. The CDR3 loop reads CASSSKEGGAGASVLTF. The CDR3 DNA sequence: TGCGCCAGCAGCTCGAAGGAGGGGGGGGCCGGGGCCAGCGTCCTGACTTTC.

This clone was counted a few times. The chain carries TRBV19 and TRBJ2-7; perhaps TRBD1 as D (6 bases). Trimming stripped 4 bases from V and 4 bases from J, with 14 bases between. The germline CDR1 and CDR2 sequences are LNHDA and SQIVND (reference sequence). The CDR3 extends over 14 amino acids. CDR3 in DNA: TGTGCCAGTAGTACCCGCAGGGGTGGATACGAGCAGTACTTC. It specifies CASSTRRGGYEQYF.

The chain recombines TRBV19 with TRBJ2-1; 7 positions match TRBD1. The J segment lost 0 bases and the V segment lost 6 bases, leaving 5 bases of the junction unmatched. Germline V gene lookup returns CDR1 LNHDA and CDR2 SQIVND (reference sequence). This CDR3 is built from 15 residues. CDR3 sequence: CASSRDRDSYNEQFF. The CDR3 DNA is TGTGCCAGTAGCCGTGACAGGGACTCCTACAATGAGCAGTTCTTC.

The rearrangement uses TRBV5-1 and TRBJ1-3, with TRBD1 identical over 7 bases. The CDR3 runs 16 residues. Trimming at V came to 4 bases and at J to 3 bases, leaving 10 bases not matched to a gene. CDR1 and CDR2 from the germline V gene are SGHRS and YFSETQ. The CDR3 region is CASSPDLQGGGNTIYF. CDR3 DNA sequence: TGCGCCAGCAGCCCCGACCTCCAGGGGGGTGGAAACACCATATATTTT.

The chain carries TRBV28 and TRBJ2-2; perhaps TRBD2 as D (6 bases). This CDR3 is 16 amino acids long. Trimming left V 6 bases short and J 5 bases short, with 19 bases between. The germline V gene has CDR1 MDHEN and CDR2 SYDVKM. The CDR3 region has the DNA TGTGCCAGCAGCTACCCGACCGGGGGAAAGACCGGGGAGCTGTTTTTT. Protein: CASSYPTGGKTGELFF.

This chain joins TRBV4-3 and TRBJ1-2; D is ambiguous. Trimming pared 0 bases from V and 10 bases from J, leaving 12 bases between. The CDR3 covers 13 residues. CDR1 LGHNA and CDR2 YSLEER come from the germline V gene. In DNA, the CDR3 is TGCGCCAGCAGCCAAGATCTTGGGCCAGCCTACACCTTC. Protein sequence: CASSQDLGPAYTF.

The chain employs TRBV19 and TRBJ2-1, with D possibly being TRBD1 (6 bases). CDR3 size: 14 residues. Germline V gene data show CDR1 as LNHDA and CDR2 as SQIVND (reference sequence). V gave up 5 bases and J gave up 4 bases, with 12 bases separating them. CDR3 loop: CASSPGTYYNEQFF. The CDR3 bases are TGTGCCAGTAGTCCCGGGACATATTACAATGAGCAGTTCTTC.

The chain joins TRBV27 to TRBJ1-1; TRBD1 is a possible D gene (5 bases). Trimming stripped 2 bases from V and 2 bases from J, with 12 bases between. CDR1 and CDR2 from the germline V gene are MNHEY and SMNVEV (reference sequence). The CDR3 runs to 15 residues. The CDR3 nucleotides are TGTGCCAGCAGTTTAGAACCAGGGTTTAACACTGAAGCTTTCTTT. Protein product: CASSLEPGFNTEAFF.

This clone has just one count. CDR3 nucleotide sequence: TGTGCCAGCAGTACCCGGGACAGCCAAGCCACAGATACGCAGTATTTT. Translating gives CASSTRDSQATDTQYF. This chain connects TRBV7-2 to TRBJ2-3, with 7 bases lining up with TRBD1. The CDR3 spans 16 residues. Germline V gene data show CDR1 as SGHTA and CDR2 as FQGNSA. V dropped 6 bases and J dropped 2; count of bases not matched to a gene: 11.

The rearrangement joins TRBV19 to TRBJ1-1; D is undetermined. V was clipped by 5 bases and J by 4 bases, with 17 bases between them. The CDR3 runs to 15 residues. Germline assignment: CDR1 LNHDA and CDR2 SQIVND (reference sequence). CDR3 in amino acids: CASSLSAGESTEAFF. DNA of the CDR3: TGTGCCAGTAGTCTATCGGCGGGAGAGAGCACTGAAGCTTTCTTT.

The rearrangement links TRBV6-1 to TRBJ1-2; TRBD1 is a possible D gene (5 bases). Trimming stripped 1 base from V and 4 bases from J, with 13 bases between. This CDR3 is built from 15 residues. Germline CDR1 reads MNHNS; CDR2 reads SASEGT. CDR3 nucleotides: TGTGCCAGCAGTGAAGGCTTACAGGCTTCCTATGGCTACACCTTC. Amino acids: CASSEGLQASYGYTF.

The CDR3: CASSLVGAGGFTDTQYF. The CDR3 DNA is TGTGCCAGCAGCTTAGTGGGAGCGGGGGGGTTCACAGATACGCAGTATTTT. J is TRBJ2-3 and V is TRBV11-2; 10 bases map to TRBD2. Trimming removed 1 base from V and 2 bases from J; junction bases left unmatched: 6. Germline CDR1 SGHAT, CDR2 FQNNGV. This CDR3 region has 17 residues.

V and J are TRBV5-4 and TRBJ2-5; TRBD2 agrees at 11 bases. Germline V CDR1 and CDR2: SGHNT, YYREEE (reference sequence). The trim removed 4 bases at V and 4 bases at J, leaving 6 bases unmatched. This CDR3 has 15 residues. As DNA, the CDR3 is TGTGCCAGCAGCCTCCGACTAGCGGGGTTAGAGACCCAGTACTTC. This encodes CASSLRLAGLETQYF.

CDR3 nucleotides: TGCGCCAGCAGCCAAGGACAGGGGTCCGTCTACGAGCAGTACTTC. It translates to CASSQGQGSVYEQYF. The J gene is TRBJ2-7, the V gene TRBV4-1; 8 bases fit TRBD1. Unmatched junction bases numbered 5, after V lost 1 base and J lost 3 bases. Germline CDR1 and CDR2: MGHRA and YSYEKL. This CDR3 spans 15 amino acids.

The chain joins TRBV5-1 to TRBJ2-3, with TRBD2 matching 7 bases. The J segment lost 1 base and the V segment lost 0 bases, leaving 5 bases of the junction unmatched. Germline values: CDR1 SGHRS, CDR2 YFSETQ. CDR3 size: 16 residues. CDR3 sequence reads: CASSLGIAGGTDTQYF. The CDR3 nucleotides read TGCGCCAGCAGCTTGGGAATAGCGGGTGGCACAGATACGCAGTATTTT.

This chain joins TRBV7-9 and TRBJ2-7; 10 nucleotides line up with TRBD2. V trimming: 2 bases; J trimming: 4 bases; junction bases outside the gene matches: 11. Germline CDR1 and CDR2: SEHNR and FQNEAQ (reference sequence). This CDR3 has 17 residues. The CDR3 loop reads CASSLWPSGRAGYEQYF. The CDR3 bases are TGTGCCAGCAGCTTATGGCCGAGCGGGAGGGCCGGGTACGAGCAGTACTTC.

This sequence joins TRBV19 and TRBJ1-5; 7 positions agree with TRBD1. Trimming at V came to 6 bases and at J to 2 bases, leaving 13 bases not matched to a gene. CDR1 is LNHDA, CDR2 SQIVND, per germline (reference sequence). This CDR3 contains 17 residues. CDR3 coding DNA: TGTGCCAGTAGGGATTTGGGACAGCTCCCCGGCAATCAGCCCCAGCATTTT. This gives the protein CASRDLGQLPGNQPQHF.

This clone was found once. An end of the junction differs from the germline gene, which may be a read error. CDR3 region: CSSSLGRLNTEAFF. In DNA form, the CDR3 reads TGTTCCAGCAGCTTAGGGAGGTTGAACACTGAAGCTTTCTTT. V gene TRBV7-9 combines with J gene TRBJ1-1; no reliable D call. The germline V gene encodes CDR1 SEHNR and CDR2 FQNEAQ (reference sequence). The CDR3 is 14 amino acids.

The rearrangement uses TRBV11-2 and TRBJ2-1, with TRBD2 matching 8 bases. Losses at the gene ends were 0 bases for V and 7 bases for J; bases not matched to a gene: 8. CDR1 and CDR2 (germline): SGHAT, FQNNGV. The CDR3 covers 16 residues. The CDR3 here is CASSLDRTGGVNEQFF. CDR3 DNA: TGTGCCAGCAGCTTAGATCGAACCGGGGGGGTAAATGAGCAGTTCTTC. Supplemented by reference TRBV11-2 and TRBJ2-1, the full variable domain reads EAGVAQSPRYKIIEKRQSVAFWCNPISGHATLYWYQQILGQGPKLLIQFQNNGVVDDSQLPKDRFSAERLKGVDSTLKIQPAKLEDSAVYLCASSLDRTGGVNEQFFGPGTRLTVL.

The rearrangement links TRBV5-4 to TRBJ1-4; TRBD1 matches 7 bases. There are 14 residues in the CDR3. The germline CDR1 and CDR2 sequences are SGHNT and YYREEE (reference sequence). Trimming removed 5 bases from V and 4 bases from J; junction bases left unmatched: 5. Here the CDR3 reads CASSRDSFNEKLFF. CDR3 in DNA: TGTGCCAGCAGTCGGGACAGCTTTAATGAAAAACTGTTTTTT.

The chain is built from TRBV7-9 and TRBJ2-7; 7 nucleotides agree with TRBD2. From germline, CDR1 is SEHNR and CDR2 FQNEAQ (reference sequence). The CDR3 has 14 amino acids. The J segment lost 7 bases and the V segment lost 5 bases, leaving 11 bases of the junction unmatched. In DNA form, the CDR3 reads TGTGCCAGCAGCCCCAGCGGGACCGCCGAGGAGCAGTACTTC. Translation: CASSPSGTAEEQYF.

The rearrangement uses TRBV10-1 and TRBJ2-2, with D possibly matching TRBD1 (6 bases). This CDR3 has 16 residues. The germline V gene encodes CDR1 WNHNN and CDR2 SYGVQD (reference sequence). The V end was cut by 4 bases, the J end by 6 bases, with 18 bases between. The DNA for the CDR3 is TGCGCCAGCAGTGGTCGACAGGCCCCATCTTCCGGGGAGCTGTTTTTT. This codes for CASSGRQAPSSGELFF.

This chain uses TRBV5-6 with TRBJ1-5; TRBD1 agrees at 7 bases. Germline assignment: CDR1 SGHDT and CDR2 YYEEEE. The CDR3 has 15 residues. V lost 1 base to trimming and J lost 5 bases; unmatched junction nucleotides: 6. CDR3 nucleotide sequence: TGTGCCAGCAGCTTGTGGGACAGAGATCATCAGCCCCAGCATTTT. It is translated as CASSLWDRDHQPQHF. The variable domain in full, with the rest retrieved from reference TRBV5-6 and TRBJ1-5, is DAGVTQSPTHLIKTRGQQVTLRCSPKSGHDTVSWYQQALGQGPQFIFQYYEEEERQRGNFPDRFSGHQFPNYSSELNVNALLLGDSALYLCASSLWDRDHQPQHFGDGTRLSIL.

The chain couples TRBV28 to TRBJ2-6; tentatively, D is TRBD2 (6 bases). The CDR3 runs 15 residues. Germline loops: CDR1 MDHEN, CDR2 SYDVKM. Trimming took off 9 bases at V and 0 bases at J, with 12 bases between the two ends. The CDR3 bases are TGTGCCAGTTTAGCGGACTTCTCTGGGGCCAACGTCCTGACTTTC. Its protein is CASLADFSGANVLTF.

The chain couples TRBV7-6 to TRBJ2-2, with TRBD1 identical over 9 bases. V was pared by 4 bases and J by 6 bases, with 0 bases of the junction left unmatched. This CDR3 contains 13 residues. CDR1 and CDR2 (germline): SGHVS, FNYEAQ. CDR3 DNA: TGTGCCAGCAGCTGGGACAGGGCCGGGGAGCTGTTTTTT. This translates into CASSWDRAGELFF.

The V and J genes are TRBV19 and TRBJ2-5; a possible D gene is TRBD2 (5 bases). Germline V CDR1 and CDR2: LNHDA, SQIVND (reference sequence). Between the trimmed V and J ends, which lost 11 bases and 1 base, there was a span of 11 bases. The CDR3 is 12 amino acids. Here the CDR3 DNA reads TGTGCCGTCGAGGGATCCCAAGAGACCCAGTACTTC. Translating gives CAVEGSQETQYF.

The chain uses TRBV6-4 and TRBJ2-3, with D maybe TRBD2 (6 bases). This CDR3 spans 16 amino acids. Looked up from germline, CDR1 is MRHNA and CDR2 is SNTAGT. V lost 5 bases to trimming and J lost 0 bases, with 15 bases between them. Here the CDR3 DNA reads TGTGCCAGCAGTCAAAGGTCCAGCGGGAGCACAGATACGCAGTATTTT. The encoded protein is CASSQRSSGSTDTQYF.

This CDR3 reads CASSSPTGAPNTGELFF. CDR3 in DNA: TGTGCCAGCAGCTCTCCGACAGGGGCCCCCAACACCGGGGAGCTGTTTTTT. The rearrangement uses TRBV5-5 and TRBJ2-2; 8 bases line up with TRBD1. V gave up 3 bases and J gave up 2 bases; unmatched junction bases: 9. CDR1 SGHKS and CDR2 YYEKEE come from the germline V gene (reference sequence). CDR3 length: 17 residues.